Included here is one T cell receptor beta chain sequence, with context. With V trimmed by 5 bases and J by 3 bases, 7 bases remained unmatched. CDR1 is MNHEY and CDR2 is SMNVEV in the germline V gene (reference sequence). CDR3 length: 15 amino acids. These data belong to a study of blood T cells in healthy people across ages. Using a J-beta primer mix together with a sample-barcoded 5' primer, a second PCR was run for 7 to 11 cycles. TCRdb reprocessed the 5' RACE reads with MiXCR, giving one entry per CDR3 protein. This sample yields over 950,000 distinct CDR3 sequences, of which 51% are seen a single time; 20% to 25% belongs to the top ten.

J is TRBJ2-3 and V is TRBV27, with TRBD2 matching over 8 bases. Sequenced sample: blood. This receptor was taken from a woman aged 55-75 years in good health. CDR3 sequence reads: CASSPIAGWTDTQYF. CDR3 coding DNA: TGTGCCAGCAGTCCCATAGCGGGATGGACAGATACGCAGTATTTT.